The TCR beta chain under discussion was sequenced for a study of cytomegalovirus exposure and HLA in healthy donors. Notes on the study in general: Most TCRs appeared rarely, but some public TCRs recurred in many donors. It was found in a later analysis that first-cohort TCR clusters tended to co-occur in the 100 to 150 validation repertoires.

Of note for this clone: What it binds is not known.

Separate from the 666-subject first cohort was the approximately 130-subject validation cohort, to which the donors belonged. The CDR3 runs 19 residues. Trimming removed 1 base from V and 4 bases from J; junction bases left unmatched: 17. Germline CDR1 is SGHVS and CDR2 is FNYEAQ. Sequencing used immunoSEQ multiplex PCR; TCRdb keeps in-frame clones, though not all of them. The profile shows some 130,000 clones, about 80% of them singletons. J is TRBJ1-1 and V is TRBV7-6; 8 bases line up with TRBD1. The sequencing sample was made of PBMCs. The clonotype originates from a young man in good health and CMV-seropositive. CDR3 nucleotide sequence: TGTGCCAGCAGCTTAGGTGGACAGGGCCCAGGGGCGGGGCCCACTGAAGCTTTCTTT. Its protein product is CASSLGGQGPGAGPTEAFF.